The rows below give T cell receptor beta chains drawn from one sample of a study of beta chain features in type 1 diabetes. TCRdb's copy holds only in-frame clones and misses some; the assay was immunoSEQ multiplex PCR. The sample consists of 140,000 or so clones, about 9.4% of them appearing once. The source material was naive CD4+ T cells from blood. All receptors derive from a man aged 18 to 35 in good health. The CDR3 runs from the conserved cysteine through the conserved F or W. D genes are given only for firm matches. The size of a clone is reported for some rows only, either as once, few or many, or as a class for expanded clones.

clone size	V gene	D gene	J gene	CDR3 protein	CDR3 DNA
-	TRBV5-1	-	TRBJ2-1	CASSLPGLNEQFF	TGCGCCAGCAGCTTGCCTGGGCTTAATGAGCAGTTCTTC
-	TRBV10-3	-	TRBJ1-2	CAISEEDYGYTF	TGTGCCATCAGTGAGGAGGACTATGGCTACACCTTC
few	TRBV6-5	TRBD2	TRBJ2-7	CASSLRLAGAAYF	TGTGCCAGCAGTCTAAGACTAGCGGGGGCCGCGTACTTC
-	TRBV7-3	TRBD1	TRBJ2-1	CASSLTGTAYNEQFF	TGTGCCAGCAGCTTAACTGGGACAGCCTACAATGAGCAGTTCTTC
-	TRBV18	-	TRBJ1-3	CASSPTPGNTIYF	TGTGCCAGCTCACCAACACCTGGAAACACCATATATTTT
few	TRBV7-3	TRBD1	TRBJ2-3	CASSLEDRGRTDTQYF	TGTGCCAGCAGCTTAGAGGACAGGGGGCGCACAGATACGCAGTATTTT
few	TRBV5-6	TRBD1	TRBJ2-6	CASSWLDRGSSGANVLTF	TGTGCCAGCAGCTGGTTGGACAGGGGGAGCTCTGGGGCCAACGTCCTGACTTTC
many	TRBV5-4	-	TRBJ2-2	CASSLLGELFF	TGTGCCAGCAGCTTGCTTGGGGAGCTGTTTTTT
few	TRBV11-2	-	TRBJ1-3	CASSRQASGNTIYF	TGTGCCAGCAGCCGACAGGCCTCTGGAAACACCATATATTTT
few	TRBV10-3	-	TRBJ2-5	CAIGSTGTSETQYF	TGTGCCATCGGATCAACCGGGACTTCAGAGACCCAGTACTTC
few	TRBV27	-	TRBJ1-6	CASSLWTDSYNSPLHF	TGTGCCAGCAGCCTCTGGACAGACTCCTATAATTCACCCCTCCACTTT
-	TRBV11-2	TRBD2	TRBJ2-1	CASSSGLAGATGQFF	TGTGCCAGCAGCTCCGGACTAGCGGGGGCGACAGGACAGTTCTTC
-	TRBV5-1	-	TRBJ2-6	CASSVTRLASGANVLTF	TGCGCCAGCAGTGTCACCCGGCTAGCCTCTGGGGCCAACGTCCTGACTTTC
-	TRBV5-4	TRBD2	TRBJ2-1	CASSLRGGSYNEQFF	TGTGCCAGCAGCTTGCGGGGGGGCTCCTACAATGAGCAGTTCTTC